Below are 26 T cell receptor beta chains sequenced from a single sample in a study of cytomegalovirus exposure and HLA in healthy donors. Use of 60 Vbeta and 13 Jbeta primers characterized the PCR. Assay used: immunoSEQ multiplex PCR; TCRdb lists only in-frame clones, some missing. The top ten hold 2.5% to 3.5% of the sample, which has around 75,000 clones, about 78% seen once. Sequencing was done on a sample of PBMCs. Every receptor here comes from a man aged 18 to 29 in good health and CMV-seronegative.

This clone was found a few times. The V and J genes are TRBV11-2 and TRBJ2-7; 9 positions match TRBD1. CDR3 length equals 15 residues. CDR1 is SGHAT and CDR2 is FQNNGV in the germline V gene. The ends lost 1 base at V and 3 bases at J; junction bases unmatched: 4. For the CDR3, the DNA is TGTGCCAGCAGCTTAGTTAACAGGGGGCTCTACGAGCAGTACTTC. Amino acids: CASSLVNRGLYEQYF.

The gene calls are TRBV14 and TRBJ2-7; D might be TRBD1 (6 bases). The germline gives CDR1 SGHDN, CDR2 FVKESK. V lost 0 bases and J 6 bases, leaving 18 bases between the germline ends. The CDR3 totals 16 residues. CDR3 sequence reads: CASSQDRWPGDGEQYF. DNA of the CDR3: TGTGCCAGCAGCCAAGATCGGTGGCCAGGGGATGGCGAGCAGTACTTC.

Written as DNA, the CDR3 is TGTGCCAGTAGTAAGACAGGGGTAGGAACTGAAGCTTTCTTT. Encoded protein: CASSKTGVGTEAFF. The rearrangement uses TRBV19 and TRBJ1-1, with 8 bases identical to TRBD1. The ends lost 4 bases at V and 5 bases at J; junction bases unmatched: 6. CDR3 size: 14 residues. Germline V gene lookup returns CDR1 LNHDA and CDR2 SQIVND (reference sequence).

This clone was detected only a few times. The V and J genes are TRBV29-1 and TRBJ2-5, with 9 bases lining up with TRBD1. Gene TRBJ2-7 matches the end of the DNA better, so the J call may be wrong. The CDR3 has 15 residues. Germline V gene lookup returns CDR1 SQVTM and CDR2 ANQGSEA. This CDR3 is CSVAPGTGPSYEQYF. The CDR3 DNA follows: TGCAGCGTCGCCCCCGGGACAGGGCCTAGTTACGAGCAGTACTTC.

The rearrangement uses TRBV6-1 and TRBJ2-4, with 9 bases matching TRBD1. This CDR3 is built from 17 residues. V was pared by 3 bases and J by 3 bases, with 9 bases of the junction left unmatched. Germline CDR1 reads MNHNS; CDR2 reads SASEGT. The CDR3 sequence: CASSEVFTGGSKNIQYF. CDR3 nucleotides: TGTGCCAGCAGTGAGGTCTTCACAGGGGGCAGCAAAAACATTCAGTACTTC.

This clone was detected a few times. The chain uses TRBV28 and TRBJ1-5; TRBD1 matches 9 bases. The V segment lost 8 bases and the J segment 2 bases; nucleotides outside the gene matches: 13. The germline V gene encodes CDR1 MDHEN and CDR2 SYDVKM. This CDR3 has 17 residues. The CDR3 sequence: CASWEGVRDRGNQPQHF. In DNA, the CDR3 is TGTGCCAGCTGGGAAGGGGTCCGGGACAGGGGCAATCAGCCCCAGCATTTT.

The chain is built from TRBV6-1 and TRBJ1-4, with 8 positions matching TRBD1. V was clipped by 7 bases and J by 3 bases; unmatched bases: 7. There are 15 residues in the CDR3. Germline CDR1 MNHNS, CDR2 SASEGT. As DNA, the CDR3 is TGTGCCAGCATTCCGCCGGGACAGGCTAATGAAAAACTGTTTTTT. It yields the protein CASIPPGQANEKLFF.

This clone has only a few counts. This chain joins TRBV27 and TRBJ2-2, with TRBD2 as a possible D gene (6 bases). V was cut by 3 bases and J by 3 bases, with 11 bases left in between. The V gene's germline CDR1 is MNHEY and CDR2 SMNVEV (reference sequence). This CDR3 region has 15 residues. This CDR3 reads CASSLGRGYTGELFF. Here the CDR3 DNA reads TGTGCCAGCAGTTTGGGGCGGGGATACACCGGGGAGCTGTTTTTT.

The V and J genes are TRBV2 and TRBJ2-2, with D perhaps matching TRBD1 (6 bases). V was pared by 5 bases and J by 3 bases, with 13 bases between. Germline lookup yields CDR1 SNHLY and CDR2 FYNNEI. This CDR3 contains 15 residues. The CDR3 nucleotides read TGTGCCAGCAGTTTGAGGGGGTTGGACACCGGGGAGCTGTTTTTT. It yields the protein CASSLRGLDTGELFF.

In its sample, this clone was seen a few times. Within the sample, other DNA sequences also encode this same CDR3. J is TRBJ2-3 and V is TRBV7-6; D not certain. Germline CDR1 SGHVS, CDR2 FNYEAQ. V dropped 3 bases and J dropped 4 bases, with 8 bases sitting between them. The CDR3 length is 13 residues. CDR3 in amino acids: CASSLLVADTQYF. CDR3 bases: TGTGCCAGCAGCTTGTTAGTAGCAGATACGCAGTATTTT.

The V and J genes are TRBV30 and TRBJ2-5, with TRBD1 as a possible D gene (6 bases). The CDR3 is 15 residues long. The germline V and J ends were trimmed by 3 bases and 5 bases, with 19 bases remaining between them. The V gene's germline CDR1 is GTSNPN and CDR2 SVGIG (reference sequence). The DNA for the CDR3 is TGTGCCTGGAGCGCGGACAGACTCGAGGGGGAGACCCAGTACTTC. Amino acid sequence: CAWSADRLEGETQYF.

The chain carries TRBV7-9 and TRBJ1-2; 10 bases are shared with TRBD1. The CDR3 contains 13 residues. Trimming removed 5 bases from V and 8 bases from J; junction bases left unmatched: 5. CDR1 and CDR2 (germline): SEHNR, FQNEAQ (reference sequence). CDR3 DNA: TGTGCCAGCAGCGCAGGGACAGGGGACGGCTACACCTTC. Residues: CASSAGTGDGYTF.

The chain carries TRBV7-8 and TRBJ2-3; TRBD2 is a possible D gene (5 bases). Germline V lookup: CDR1 SGHVS, CDR2 FQNEAQ. This CDR3 spans 15 amino acids. The V end lost 1 base, the J end lost 7 bases, and 15 bases lay between the germline ends. CDR3 sequence reads: CASSLDGVMEHTQYF. In DNA form, the CDR3 reads TGTGCCAGCAGCTTAGACGGGGTGATGGAGCATACGCAGTATTTT.

The genes are TRBV9 and TRBJ1-4, with no clear D. This CDR3 has 13 residues. The germline V gene has CDR1 SGDLS and CDR2 YYNGEE. The V gene lost 0 bases and the J gene lost 5 bases, with 5 bases spanning the gap. The CDR3 is CASSVANNEKLFF. The CDR3, as DNA: TGTGCCAGCAGCGTAGCTAACAATGAAAAACTGTTTTTT.

The J gene is TRBJ2-7, the V gene TRBV9, with a tentative D call TRBD2 (6 bases). Germline CDR1 SGDLS, CDR2 YYNGEE. This CDR3 is 15 amino acids long. Trimming shortened V by 1 base and J by 0 bases, and 11 bases separated the two germline ends. CDR3: CASSVMGGFSYEQYF. The DNA for the CDR3 is TGTGCCAGCAGCGTAATGGGGGGTTTCTCCTACGAGCAGTACTTC.

V is TRBV6-5 and J is TRBJ1-6; 9 nucleotides align to TRBD1. The CDR3 loop spans 15 amino acids. Germline assignment: CDR1 MNHEY and CDR2 SVGAGI. V shed 7 bases, J shed 11 bases, and the junction held 12 bases outside the gene matches. The DNA of the CDR3 is TGTGCCAGCAAAGCGGGACAGGGTCCGGTCCCACCCCTCCACTTT. Protein: CASKAGQGPVPPLHF.

The chain combines TRBV9 with TRBJ2-7, with TRBD1 as a possible D gene (6 bases). This CDR3 contains 14 residues. The V end lost 0 bases, the J end lost 7 bases, and 14 bases lay between the germline ends. Germline V gene lookup returns CDR1 SGDLS and CDR2 YYNGEE. The CDR3 DNA reads TGTGCCAGCAGCGTAGAGTCCAGGGGAGAAGAGCAGTACTTC. Protein: CASSVESRGEEQYF.

The V call is TRBV5-8, the J call TRBJ1-1, with 10 bases fitting TRBD1. The length of the CDR3 is 16 residues. The J segment lost 2 bases and the V segment lost 5 bases, leaving 9 bases of the junction unmatched. Looked up from germline, CDR1 is SGHTS and CDR2 is YDEGEE. The CDR3 spells CASSIDRGLPNTEAFF. The CDR3 bases are TGTGCCAGCAGTATCGACAGGGGGCTGCCCAACACTGAAGCTTTCTTT.

Relative to its sample, this clone is medium-sized (0.01 to 0.1%). This sequence joins TRBV6-4 and TRBJ2-1, with TRBD1 matching 11 bases. The CDR3 extends over 14 amino acids. Germline assignment: CDR1 MRHNA and CDR2 SNTAGT. V lost 2 bases and J lost 6; bases outside the gene matches: 0. The CDR3 loop is CASSDGTGGNEQFF. The CDR3 coding sequence is TGTGCCAGCAGTGACGGGACAGGGGGCAATGAGCAGTTCTTC.

This chain uses TRBV11-1 with TRBJ2-3, with 7 positions matching TRBD2. Germline V lookup: CDR1 SGHAT, CDR2 FQDESV (reference sequence). The CDR3 is made up of 14 amino acids. Unmatched junction bases numbered 2, after V lost 5 bases and J lost 0 bases. In nucleotides, the CDR3 is TGTGCCAGCAGCCTGGGACTAAGCACAGATACGCAGTATTTT. It is translated as CASSLGLSTDTQYF.

The CDR3 DNA sequence: TGTGCCAGCAGTCCGGACTTTACCGGGGAGCTGTTTTTT. Translating it yields CASSPDFTGELFF. The V and J genes are TRBV6-5 and TRBJ2-2, with a weak D call TRBD2 (5 bases). V was cut by 5 bases and J by 5 bases, with 9 bases left in between. The length of the CDR3 is 13 residues. CDR1 MNHEY and CDR2 SVGAGI come from the germline V gene.

This clone was picked up a small number of times. The chain combines TRBV5-1 with TRBJ2-3; the D gene is possibly TRBD1 (7 bases). Trimming removed 0 bases from V and 3 bases from J, with 11 bases in between. The CDR3 loop spans 15 amino acids. CDR1 is SGHRS and CDR2 is YFSETQ in the germline V gene. In DNA, the CDR3 is TGCGCCAGCAGCTTGGGGGGGGACAGAACAGATACGCAGTATTTT. This encodes CASSLGGDRTDTQYF.

The genes are TRBV28 and TRBJ2-2, with D perhaps TRBD1 (6 bases). The V and J ends lost 6 bases and 6 bases respectively, with 14 bases between them. Germline loops: CDR1 MDHEN, CDR2 SYDVKM. The CDR3 contains 14 residues. CDR3 protein: CASSQLEGAGELFF. For the CDR3, the DNA is TGTGCCAGCAGCCAACTAGAGGGGGCCGGGGAGCTGTTTTTT.

This chain uses TRBV7-2 with TRBJ2-3; TRBD2 aligns across 8 bases. The length of the CDR3 is 16 residues. Germline V gene sequence: CDR1 SGHTA, CDR2 FQGNSA. Losses at the gene ends were 2 bases for V and 4 bases for J; bases not matched to a gene: 8. CDR3 sequence reads: CASSLMAGGAADTQYF. As DNA, the CDR3 is TGTGCCAGCAGCTTAATGGCCGGGGGGGCGGCAGATACGCAGTATTTT.

This rearrangement joins TRBV5-1 to TRBJ2-3; 10 nucleotides agree with TRBD1. J lost 1 base, V lost 3 bases, and 5 bases had no gene match. The CDR3 sequence is 16 residues long. Germline V gene data show CDR1 as SGHRS and CDR2 as YFSETQ. CDR3 residues: CASSSGTGVGTDTQYF. The CDR3 DNA reads as TGCGCCAGCAGCTCCGGGACAGGGGTTGGCACAGATACGCAGTATTTT.

The rearrangement joins TRBV7-9 to TRBJ1-1; the D gene is possibly TRBD1 (5 bases). Germline CDR1 SEHNR, CDR2 FQNEAQ (reference sequence). V shed 0 bases and J shed 1 base, with 12 bases lying between them. The CDR3 sequence is 16 residues long. CDR3 bases: TGTGCCAGCAGCTTAGCCCGCCAGGGAAAGAACACTGAAGCTTTCTTT. It translates to CASSLARQGKNTEAFF.